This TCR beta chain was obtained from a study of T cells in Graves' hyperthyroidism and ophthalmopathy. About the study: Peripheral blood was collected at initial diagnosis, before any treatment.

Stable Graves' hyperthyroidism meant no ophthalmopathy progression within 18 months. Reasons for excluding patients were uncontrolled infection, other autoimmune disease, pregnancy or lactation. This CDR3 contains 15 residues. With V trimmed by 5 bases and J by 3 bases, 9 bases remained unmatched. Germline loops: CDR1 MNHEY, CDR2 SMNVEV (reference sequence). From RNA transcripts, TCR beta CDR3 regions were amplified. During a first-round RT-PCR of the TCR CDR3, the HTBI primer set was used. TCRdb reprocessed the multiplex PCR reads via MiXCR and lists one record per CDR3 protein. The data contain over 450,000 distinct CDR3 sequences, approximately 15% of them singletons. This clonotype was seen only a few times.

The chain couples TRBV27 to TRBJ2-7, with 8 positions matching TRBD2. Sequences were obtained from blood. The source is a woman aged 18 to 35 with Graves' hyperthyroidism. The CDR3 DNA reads TGTGCCAGCAGTCAACGGATTCTAGCGGGCTACGAGCAGTACTTC. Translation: CASSQRILAGYEQYF.